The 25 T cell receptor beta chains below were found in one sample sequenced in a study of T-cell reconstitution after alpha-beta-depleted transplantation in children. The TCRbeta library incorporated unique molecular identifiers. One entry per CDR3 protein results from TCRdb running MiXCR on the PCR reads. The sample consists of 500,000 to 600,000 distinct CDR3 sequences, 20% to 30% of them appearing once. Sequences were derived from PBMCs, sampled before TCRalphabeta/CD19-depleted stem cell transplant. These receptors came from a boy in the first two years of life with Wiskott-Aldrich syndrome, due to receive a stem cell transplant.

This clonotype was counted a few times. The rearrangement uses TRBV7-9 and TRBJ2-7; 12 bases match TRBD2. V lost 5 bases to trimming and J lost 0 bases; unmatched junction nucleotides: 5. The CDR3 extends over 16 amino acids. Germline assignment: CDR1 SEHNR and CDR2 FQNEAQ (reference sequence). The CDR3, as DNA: TGTGCCAGCAGCCAGACGACTAGCGGGGGCTCCTACGAGCAGTACTTC. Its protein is CASSQTTSGGSYEQYF.

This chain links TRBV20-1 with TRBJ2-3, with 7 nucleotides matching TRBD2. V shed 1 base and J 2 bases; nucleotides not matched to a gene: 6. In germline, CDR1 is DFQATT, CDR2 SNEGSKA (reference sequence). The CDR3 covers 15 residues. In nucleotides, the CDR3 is TGCAGTGCTAGAGTGCCTAGCGGAATCACAGATACGCAGTATTTT. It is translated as CSARVPSGITDTQYF.

In DNA, the CDR3 is TGCAGTGCTAGAGACCTAGGGACATCAAAATTCTATGGCTACACCTTC. Translation gives CSARDLGTSKFYGYTF. This chain links TRBV20-1 with TRBJ1-2, with D possibly being TRBD1 (6 bases). Germline V gene data show CDR1 as DFQATT and CDR2 as SNEGSKA (reference sequence). This CDR3 comprises 16 residues. V lost 0 bases and J 4 bases, leaving 18 bases between the germline ends.

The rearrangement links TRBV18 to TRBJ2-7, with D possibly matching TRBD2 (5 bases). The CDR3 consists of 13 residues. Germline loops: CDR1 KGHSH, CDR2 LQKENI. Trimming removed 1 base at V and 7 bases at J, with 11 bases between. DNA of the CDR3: TGTGCCAGCTCACCACGGAGGCCTACGGAGCAGTACTTC. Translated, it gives CASSPRRPTEQYF.

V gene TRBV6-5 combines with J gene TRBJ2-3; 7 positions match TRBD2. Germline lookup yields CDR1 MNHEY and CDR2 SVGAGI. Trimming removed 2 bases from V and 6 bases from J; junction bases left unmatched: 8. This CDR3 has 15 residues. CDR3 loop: CASSYGGSRSDTQYF. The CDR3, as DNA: TGTGCCAGCAGTTACGGCGGGAGTAGGTCGGATACGCAGTATTTT.

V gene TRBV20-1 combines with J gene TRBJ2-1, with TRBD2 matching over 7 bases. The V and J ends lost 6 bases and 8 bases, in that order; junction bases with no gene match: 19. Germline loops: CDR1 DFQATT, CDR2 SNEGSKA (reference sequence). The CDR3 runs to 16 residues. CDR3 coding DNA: TGCAGTGCGGACTACCCCATAGCGGGTGGACTCTATGAGCAGTTCTTC. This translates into CSADYPIAGGLYEQFF.

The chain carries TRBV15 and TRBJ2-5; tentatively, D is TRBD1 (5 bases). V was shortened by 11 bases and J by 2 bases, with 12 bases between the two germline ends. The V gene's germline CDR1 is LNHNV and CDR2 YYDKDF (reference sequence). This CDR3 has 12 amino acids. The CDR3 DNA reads TGTGCCGTAAGGGGCTTACAAGAGACCCAGTACTTC. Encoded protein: CAVRGLQETQYF.

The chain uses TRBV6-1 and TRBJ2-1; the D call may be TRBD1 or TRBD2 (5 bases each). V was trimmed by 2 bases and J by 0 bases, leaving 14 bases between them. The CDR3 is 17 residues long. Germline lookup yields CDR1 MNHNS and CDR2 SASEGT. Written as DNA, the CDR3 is TGTGCCAGCAGTGAATTTACGGGGCACAGCTCCTACAATGAGCAGTTCTTC. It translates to CASSEFTGHSSYNEQFF.

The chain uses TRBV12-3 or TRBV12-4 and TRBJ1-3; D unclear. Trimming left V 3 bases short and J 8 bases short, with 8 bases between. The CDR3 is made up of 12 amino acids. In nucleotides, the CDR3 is TGTGCCAGCAGTTTTTCTCCATACACCATATATTTT. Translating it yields CASSFSPYTIYF.

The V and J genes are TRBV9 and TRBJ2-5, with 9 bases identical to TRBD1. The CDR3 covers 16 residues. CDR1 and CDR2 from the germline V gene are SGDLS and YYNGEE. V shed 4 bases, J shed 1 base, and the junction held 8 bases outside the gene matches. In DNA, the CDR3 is TGTGCCAGCAGCACCGAGGGGACAGGGTCCCAAGAGACCCAGTACTTC. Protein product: CASSTEGTGSQETQYF.

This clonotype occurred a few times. CDR3 amino acids: CASSPSGDLYEQYF. CDR3 DNA sequence: TGCGCCAGCAGCCCGAGCGGGGATCTCTACGAGCAGTACTTC. The chain employs TRBV5-1 and TRBJ2-7, with TRBD2 matching 7 bases. V trimming: 4 bases; J trimming: 3 bases; junction bases outside the gene matches: 7. Germline values: CDR1 SGHRS, CDR2 YFSETQ. This CDR3 spans 14 amino acids.

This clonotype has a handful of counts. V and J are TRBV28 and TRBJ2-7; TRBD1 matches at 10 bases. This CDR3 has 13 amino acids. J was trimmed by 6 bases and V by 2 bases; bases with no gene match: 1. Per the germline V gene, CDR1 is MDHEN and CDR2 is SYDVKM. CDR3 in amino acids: CASSLGTGAEQYF. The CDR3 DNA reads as TGTGCCAGCAGTTTAGGGACAGGGGCCGAGCAGTACTTC.

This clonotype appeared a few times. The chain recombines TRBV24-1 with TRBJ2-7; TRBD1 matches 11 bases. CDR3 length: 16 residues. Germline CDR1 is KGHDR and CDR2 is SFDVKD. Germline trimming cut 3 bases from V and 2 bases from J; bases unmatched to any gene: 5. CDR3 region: CATSDPRDRGTYEQYF. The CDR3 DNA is TGTGCCACCAGTGATCCTAGGGACAGGGGGACCTACGAGCAGTACTTC.

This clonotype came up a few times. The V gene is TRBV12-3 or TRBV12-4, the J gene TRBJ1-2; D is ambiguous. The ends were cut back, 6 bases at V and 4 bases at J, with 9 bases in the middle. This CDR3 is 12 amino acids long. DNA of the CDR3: TGTGCCAGCAGCCCCGGCCTCTATGGCTACACCTTC. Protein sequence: CASSPGLYGYTF.

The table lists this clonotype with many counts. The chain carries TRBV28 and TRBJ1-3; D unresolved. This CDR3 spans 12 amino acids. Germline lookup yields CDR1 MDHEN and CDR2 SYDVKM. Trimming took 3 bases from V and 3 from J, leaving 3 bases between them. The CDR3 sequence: CASSFGGNTIYF. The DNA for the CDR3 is TGTGCCAGCAGTTTTGGTGGAAACACCATATATTTT.

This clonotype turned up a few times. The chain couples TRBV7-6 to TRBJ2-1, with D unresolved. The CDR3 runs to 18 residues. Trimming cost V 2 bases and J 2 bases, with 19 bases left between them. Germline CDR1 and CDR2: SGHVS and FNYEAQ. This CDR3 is CASSLSVILTFTYNEQFF. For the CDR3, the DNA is TGTGCCAGCAGCTTATCAGTCATATTGACCTTTACCTACAATGAGCAGTTCTTC.

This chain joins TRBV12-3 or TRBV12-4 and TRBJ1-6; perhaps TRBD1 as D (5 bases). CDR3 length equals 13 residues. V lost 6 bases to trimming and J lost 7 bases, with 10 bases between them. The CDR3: CASRLGGNSPLHF. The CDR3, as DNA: TGTGCCAGCAGATTGGGGGGAAATTCACCCCTCCACTTT.

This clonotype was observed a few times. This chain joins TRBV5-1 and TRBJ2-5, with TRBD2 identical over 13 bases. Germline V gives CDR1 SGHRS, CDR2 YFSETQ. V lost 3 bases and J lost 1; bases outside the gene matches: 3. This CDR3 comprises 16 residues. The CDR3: CASSSWTSGSQETQYF. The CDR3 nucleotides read TGCGCCAGCAGCTCATGGACTAGCGGGAGCCAAGAGACCCAGTACTTC.

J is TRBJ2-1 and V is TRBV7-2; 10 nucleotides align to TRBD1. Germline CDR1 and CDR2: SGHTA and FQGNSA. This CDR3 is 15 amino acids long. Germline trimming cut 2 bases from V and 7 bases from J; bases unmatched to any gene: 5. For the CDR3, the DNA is TGTGCCAGCAGCTTACCTCGGACAGGGGGTAATGAGCAGTTCTTC. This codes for CASSLPRTGGNEQFF.

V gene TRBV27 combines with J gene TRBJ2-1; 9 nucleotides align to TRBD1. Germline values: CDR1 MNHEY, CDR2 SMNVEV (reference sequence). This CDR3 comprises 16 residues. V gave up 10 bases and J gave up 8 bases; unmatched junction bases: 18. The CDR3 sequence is CATCRGTGYVYDEQFF. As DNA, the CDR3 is TGTGCCACTTGCAGGGGGACAGGGTACGTTTACGATGAGCAGTTCTTC.

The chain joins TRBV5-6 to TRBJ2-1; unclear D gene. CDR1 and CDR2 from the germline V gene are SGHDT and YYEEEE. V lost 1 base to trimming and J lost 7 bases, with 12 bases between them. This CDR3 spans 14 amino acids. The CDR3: CASSLRALQNEQFF. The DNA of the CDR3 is TGTGCCAGCAGCTTGAGGGCTCTACAGAATGAGCAGTTCTTC.

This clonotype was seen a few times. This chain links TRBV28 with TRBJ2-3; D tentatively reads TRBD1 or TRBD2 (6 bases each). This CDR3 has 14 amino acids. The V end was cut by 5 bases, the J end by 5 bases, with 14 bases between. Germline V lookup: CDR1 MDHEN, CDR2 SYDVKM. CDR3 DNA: TGTGCCAGCAGTCCGGGACTGGGACAAGATACGCAGTATTTT. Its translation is CASSPGLGQDTQYF.

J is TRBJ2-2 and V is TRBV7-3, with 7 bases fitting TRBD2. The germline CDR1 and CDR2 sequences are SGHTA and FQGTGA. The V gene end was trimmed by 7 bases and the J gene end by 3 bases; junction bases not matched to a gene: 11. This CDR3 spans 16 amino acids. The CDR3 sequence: CASIPAGVSYTGELFF. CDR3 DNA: TGTGCCAGCATACCGGCGGGAGTTTCGTACACCGGGGAGCTGTTTTTT.

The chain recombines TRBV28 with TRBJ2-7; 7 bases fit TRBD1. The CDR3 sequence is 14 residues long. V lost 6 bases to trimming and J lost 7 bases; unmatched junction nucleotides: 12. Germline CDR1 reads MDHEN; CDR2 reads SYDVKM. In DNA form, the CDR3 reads TGTGCCAGCAGCCCCCTCCTGACAGGGCGGGAGCAGTACTTC. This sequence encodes CASSPLLTGREQYF.

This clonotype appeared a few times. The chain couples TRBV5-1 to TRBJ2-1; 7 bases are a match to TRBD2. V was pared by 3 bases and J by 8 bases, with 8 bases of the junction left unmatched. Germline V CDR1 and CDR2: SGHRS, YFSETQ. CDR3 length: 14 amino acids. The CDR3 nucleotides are TGCGCCAGCAGCTCGGGGAGGGCCTATGATGAGCAGTTCTTC. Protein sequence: CASSSGRAYDEQFF.